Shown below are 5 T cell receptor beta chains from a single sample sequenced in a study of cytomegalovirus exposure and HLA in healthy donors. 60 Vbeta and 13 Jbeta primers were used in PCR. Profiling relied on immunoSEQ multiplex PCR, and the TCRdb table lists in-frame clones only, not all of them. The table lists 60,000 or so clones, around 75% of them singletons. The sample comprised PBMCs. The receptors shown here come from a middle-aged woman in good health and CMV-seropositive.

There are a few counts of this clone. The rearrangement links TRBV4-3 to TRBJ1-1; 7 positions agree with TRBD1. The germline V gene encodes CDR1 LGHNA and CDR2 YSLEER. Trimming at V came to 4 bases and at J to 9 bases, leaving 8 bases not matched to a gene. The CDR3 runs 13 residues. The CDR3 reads CASSRDPGQQAFF. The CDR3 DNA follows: TGCGCCAGCAGCCGCGACCCGGGACAGCAAGCTTTCTTT.

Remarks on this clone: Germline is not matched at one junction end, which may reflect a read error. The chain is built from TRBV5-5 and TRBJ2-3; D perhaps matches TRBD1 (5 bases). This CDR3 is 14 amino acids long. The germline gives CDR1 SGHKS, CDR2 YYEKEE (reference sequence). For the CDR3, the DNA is TGCGCCAGCAGCCAAGATCAGGGCTCAGATACGCAGTATTTT. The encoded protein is CASSQDQGSDTQYF.

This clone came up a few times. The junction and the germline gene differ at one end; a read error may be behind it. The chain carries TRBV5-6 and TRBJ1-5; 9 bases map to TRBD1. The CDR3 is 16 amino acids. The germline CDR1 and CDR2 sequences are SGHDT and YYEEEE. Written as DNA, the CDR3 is TGTGCCTGCAGCTTAAGGACAGGGGACGGAAGCCAGCCCCAGCATTTT. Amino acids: CACSLRTGDGSQPQHF.

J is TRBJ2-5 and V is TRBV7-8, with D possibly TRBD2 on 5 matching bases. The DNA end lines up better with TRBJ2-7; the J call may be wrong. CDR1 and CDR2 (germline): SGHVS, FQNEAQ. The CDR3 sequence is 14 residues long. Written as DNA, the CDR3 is TGTGCCAGCAGCCGCACGGGGAGCTCCTACGAGCAGTACTTC. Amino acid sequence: CASSRTGSSYEQYF.

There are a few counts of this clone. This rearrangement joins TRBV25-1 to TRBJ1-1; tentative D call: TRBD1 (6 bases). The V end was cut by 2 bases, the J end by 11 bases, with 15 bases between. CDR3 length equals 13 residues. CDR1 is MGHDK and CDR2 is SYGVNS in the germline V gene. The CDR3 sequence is CASSEASNREAFF. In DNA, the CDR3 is TGTGCCAGCAGTGAAGCGTCAAACAGGGAGGCTTTCTTT. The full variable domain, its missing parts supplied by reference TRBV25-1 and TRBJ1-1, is EADIYQTPRYLVIGTGKKITLECSQTMGHDKMYWYQQDPGMELHLIHYSYGVNSTEKGDLSSESTVSRIRTEHFPLTLESARPSHTSQYLCASSEASNREAFFGQGTRLTVV.